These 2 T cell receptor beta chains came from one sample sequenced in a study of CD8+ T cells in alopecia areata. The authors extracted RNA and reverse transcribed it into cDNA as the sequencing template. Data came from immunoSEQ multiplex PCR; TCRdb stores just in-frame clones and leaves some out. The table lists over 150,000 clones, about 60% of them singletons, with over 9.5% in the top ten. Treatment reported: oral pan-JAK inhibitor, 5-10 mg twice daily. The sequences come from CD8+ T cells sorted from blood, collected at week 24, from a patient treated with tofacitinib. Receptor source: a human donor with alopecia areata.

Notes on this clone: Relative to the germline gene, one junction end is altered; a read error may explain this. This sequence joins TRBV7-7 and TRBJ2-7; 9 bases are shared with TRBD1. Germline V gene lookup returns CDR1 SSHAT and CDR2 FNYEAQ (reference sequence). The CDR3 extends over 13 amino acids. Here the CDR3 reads CASSPGQGYEQYF. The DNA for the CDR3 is TGTGCTAGCAGCCCGGGACAGGGCTACGAGCAGTACTTC.

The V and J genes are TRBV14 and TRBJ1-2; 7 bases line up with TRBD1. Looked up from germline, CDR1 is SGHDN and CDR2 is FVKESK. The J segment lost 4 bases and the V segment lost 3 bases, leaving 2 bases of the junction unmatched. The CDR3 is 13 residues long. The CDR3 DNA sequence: TGTGCCAGCAGCCAGGGACAGACCTATGGCTACACCTTC. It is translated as CASSQGQTYGYTF.